This T cell receptor (beta chain) was sequenced in a study of OX40 agonist ivuxolimab in advanced cancers. In the study overall: Clinicians treated patients with ivuxolimab, an agonistic anti-OX40 (CD134) antibody. Earlier anti-PD-1, anti-PD-L1 or anti-CTLA-4 therapy was permitted; around 40% had received some. Findings and limits, study-wide: CD8+ T cells (on average) carried more expanded clones than CD4+ T cells.

Method: immunoSEQ multiplex PCR; TCRdb's copy keeps in-frame clones and lacks some. The table shows about 33,000 clones, with more than 80% occurring only once. Autoimmune disease history or systemic immunosuppression was exclusionary. Note on this clone: The target antigen is unknown.

This CDR3 has 14 amino acids. Germline CDR1 MGHRA, CDR2 YSYEKL. Trimming removed 1 base from V and 4 bases from J, with 7 bases in between. V usage is TRBV4-1 and J usage is TRBJ2-2; D is undetermined. Material: CD4+ or CD8+ T cells sorted from blood, obtained in a trial of the OX40 agonist ivuxolimab. The receptor was derived from an adult with an advanced solid tumor such as melanoma, head and neck, liver or kidney cancer. The chain's CDR3 is CASSQVRGTGELFF. The CDR3 region has the DNA TGCGCCAGCAGCCAAGTCCGAGGCACCGGGGAGCTGTTTTTT.